This TCR beta chain was obtained from a study of identifying expanded T cells in peripheral blood. This table comes from immunoSEQ multiplex PCR, and its TCRdb copy is limited to in-frame clones, with some not included. The profile shows roughly 92,000 clones, 88% of them singletons. Trimming took off 0 bases at V and 0 bases at J, with 5 bases between the two ends. Germline-derived CDR1 and CDR2 are SQVTM and ANQGSEA. This CDR3 region has 14 residues. The receptor comes from a person aged 18-70 years in good health. The sequenced material came from blood. This sequence joins TRBV29-1 and TRBJ2-2; D assignment may be TRBD1 or TRBD2 (5 bases each). The CDR3 is CSVEEGANTGELFF. DNA of the CDR3: TGCAGCGTTGAAGAGGGGGCGAACACCGGGGAGCTGTTTTTT.